A selection of T cell receptor beta chains follows, all from one sample in a study of blood T cell repertoires in COVID-19. This table comes from immunoSEQ multiplex PCR, and its TCRdb copy is limited to in-frame clones, with some not included. Of approximately 120,000 clones listed, about 85% were seen once; the top ten hold over 9.5%. Sequenced material: peripheral blood. The receptors were sampled from a man between 60 and 75 years old with acute or convalescent COVID-19. The CDR3 runs from the conserved cysteine through the conserved F or W. The order of the fields is CDR3 DNA, CDR3 protein, V gene, D gene, CDR3 length, clone size, J gene. The D gene is left open where the match is weak. Clone size appears in some rows only: once, few, many, or a class for an expanded clone.

cdr3_nt: TGCGCCAGCAGCTTCCTCCGAAGGGACAGGGATAATTCACCCCTCCACTTT
cdr3_aa: CASSFLRRDRDNSPLHF
v_call: TRBV5-1
d_call: TRBD1
cdr3_length: 17
clone_size: .
j_call: TRBJ1-6

cdr3_nt: TGTGCCAGCAGCCAAGAACCCGGCGGCAATGAGCAGTTCTTC
cdr3_aa: CASSQEPGGNEQFF
v_call: TRBV3-1/TRBV3-2
d_call: .
cdr3_length: 14
clone_size: .
j_call: TRBJ2-1

cdr3_nt: TGCGCCAGCAGCGTCCGGGTCCTTCCCAGCGAGCAGTACTTC
cdr3_aa: CASSVRVLPSEQYF
v_call: TRBV5-1
d_call: .
cdr3_length: 14
clone_size: few
j_call: TRBJ2-7

cdr3_nt: TGTGCCAGCAGCCAGAGACAGGGCTGGACTGAAGCTTTCTTT
cdr3_aa: CASSQRQGWTEAFF
v_call: TRBV3-1/TRBV3-2
d_call: TRBD1
cdr3_length: 14
clone_size: once
j_call: TRBJ1-1

cdr3_nt: TGCGCCAGCAGCTCCCGACAGGGGCGGAACACTGAAGCTTTCTTT
cdr3_aa: CASSSRQGRNTEAFF
v_call: TRBV5-1
d_call: TRBD1
cdr3_length: 15
clone_size: .
j_call: TRBJ1-1

cdr3_nt: TGTGCCAGCAGCGCAACAGGACTAGCGGGAGGTGGCGAGCAGTACTTC
cdr3_aa: CASSATGLAGGGEQYF
v_call: TRBV7-7
d_call: TRBD2
cdr3_length: 16
clone_size: .
j_call: TRBJ2-7

cdr3_nt: TGCAGCGTTCAAGAACAGGGTAGTACAGGGGGCGCAGTCTATGGCTACACCTTC
cdr3_aa: CSVQEQGSTGGAVYGYTF
v_call: TRBV29-1
d_call: TRBD1
cdr3_length: 18
clone_size: .
j_call: TRBJ1-2

cdr3_nt: TGTGCCAGCTCTTCCGGGACAGGGTCCTACGAGCAGTACTTC
cdr3_aa: CASSSGTGSYEQYF
v_call: TRBV5-4
d_call: TRBD1
cdr3_length: 14
clone_size: .
j_call: TRBJ2-7

cdr3_nt: TGTGCCTGGAGTGGCCGAGGATCCCAAGAGACCCAGTACTTC
cdr3_aa: CAWSGRGSQETQYF
v_call: TRBV30
d_call: .
cdr3_length: 14
clone_size: .
j_call: TRBJ2-5

cdr3_nt: TGTGCCAGCAGCGTAGGGGGCGGGAGGCGACAAGAGACCCAGTACTTC
cdr3_aa: CASSVGGGRRQETQYF
v_call: TRBV9
d_call: TRBD2
cdr3_length: 16
clone_size: .
j_call: TRBJ2-5

cdr3_nt: TGCGCCAGCAGCCTGACAGGGCGGACTGAAGCTTTCTTT
cdr3_aa: CASSLTGRTEAFF
v_call: TRBV5-1
d_call: TRBD1
cdr3_length: 13
clone_size: .
j_call: TRBJ1-1

cdr3_nt: TGTGCCAGCAGCTCAAGCGGGAGTGGGGAGCTGTTTTTT
cdr3_aa: CASSSSGSGELFF
v_call: TRBV7-3
d_call: TRBD2
cdr3_length: 13
clone_size: .
j_call: TRBJ2-2

cdr3_nt: TGTGCCAGCAGACAGGGGGGGTATAGCAATCAGCCCCAGCATTTT
cdr3_aa: CASRQGGYSNQPQHF
v_call: TRBV28
d_call: TRBD1
cdr3_length: 15
clone_size: .
j_call: TRBJ1-5

cdr3_nt: TGTGCCAGCAGTTCCGCCGGACTTTCCTACGAGCAGTACTTC
cdr3_aa: CASSSAGLSYEQYF
v_call: TRBV28
d_call: .
cdr3_length: 14
clone_size: .
j_call: TRBJ2-7

cdr3_nt: TGTGCCAGCAGCTCCGGACTAGGTTTCAATGAGCAGTTCTTC
cdr3_aa: CASSSGLGFNEQFF
v_call: TRBV2
d_call: TRBD2
cdr3_length: 14
clone_size: .
j_call: TRBJ2-1

cdr3_nt: TGTGCCAGCTCACCAAGACCGACGGGATCCTACGAGCAGTACTTC
cdr3_aa: CASSPRPTGSYEQYF
v_call: TRBV18
d_call: .
cdr3_length: 15
clone_size: .
j_call: TRBJ2-7

cdr3_nt: TGCAGCGTTGAGAGTGAAAAACTGTTTTTT
cdr3_aa: CSVESEKLFF
v_call: TRBV29-1
d_call: .
cdr3_length: 10
clone_size: .
j_call: TRBJ1-4

cdr3_nt: TGCGCCAGCAGCCCCGGGACAGGGAATGAAAAACTGTTTTTT
cdr3_aa: CASSPGTGNEKLFF
v_call: TRBV5-1
d_call: TRBD1
cdr3_length: 14
clone_size: .
j_call: TRBJ1-4

cdr3_nt: TGTGCCAGCAGTTTATTGGATTTGAGGCGCTCCTATAATTCACCCCTCCACTTT
cdr3_aa: CASSLLDLRRSYNSPLHF
v_call: TRBV28
d_call: .
cdr3_length: 18
clone_size: .
j_call: TRBJ1-6

cdr3_nt: TGCACCAGCAGCCAAGATCAGGAGGAGGGACTAGCGGGAGCGGGCGAGCAGTACTTC
cdr3_aa: CTSSQDQEEGLAGAGEQYF
v_call: TRBV1
d_call: .
cdr3_length: 19
clone_size: .
j_call: TRBJ2-7

cdr3_nt: TGTGCCACCAGCAGCCCCAGTGTGATCACTGAAGCTTTCTTT
cdr3_aa: CATSSPSVITEAFF
v_call: TRBV15
d_call: .
cdr3_length: 14
clone_size: .
j_call: TRBJ1-1

cdr3_nt: TGTGCCAGCAGCTTTGGGACAGGGTCTGGAAACACCATATATTTT
cdr3_aa: CASSFGTGSGNTIYF
v_call: TRBV5-4
d_call: TRBD1
cdr3_length: 15
clone_size: .
j_call: TRBJ1-3

cdr3_nt: TGTGCCAGCAGTTTGGTTAGCGGGAGGACCCACGCCACTGACACGCAGTATTTT
cdr3_aa: CASSLVSGRTHATDTQYF
v_call: TRBV27
d_call: TRBD2
cdr3_length: 18
clone_size: once
j_call: TRBJ2-3

cdr3_nt: TGCGCCAGCAGCTTGGAGCCGGGTGTACCCCTCCACTTT
cdr3_aa: CASSLEPGVPLHF
v_call: TRBV5-1
d_call: .
cdr3_length: 13
clone_size: .
j_call: TRBJ1-6

cdr3_nt: TGTGCCAGCAGTCGACAGGGTGGGAGCAATCAGCCCCAGCATTTT
cdr3_aa: CASSRQGGSNQPQHF
v_call: TRBV6-5
d_call: TRBD1
cdr3_length: 15
clone_size: .
j_call: TRBJ1-5

cdr3_nt: TGTGCCAGCAGCTTACAAGGGGGCAGGAACACTGAAGCTTTCTTT
cdr3_aa: CASSLQGGRNTEAFF
v_call: TRBV11-3
d_call: TRBD1
cdr3_length: 15
clone_size: .
j_call: TRBJ1-1

cdr3_nt: TGTGCCAGCAGCCCCCAGGGACTAGCCAGTGAGCAGTTCTTC
cdr3_aa: CASSPQGLASEQFF
v_call: TRBV11-2
d_call: TRBD2
cdr3_length: 14
clone_size: .
j_call: TRBJ2-1

cdr3_nt: TGTGCCAGTACGGGCCTGGACAGAGAATATGGCTACACCTTC
cdr3_aa: CASTGLDREYGYTF
v_call: TRBV19
d_call: .
cdr3_length: 14
clone_size: .
j_call: TRBJ1-2

cdr3_nt: TGTGCCAGCAGCTCCAGCTCCTACAATGAGCAGTTCTTC
cdr3_aa: CASSSSSYNEQFF
v_call: TRBV7-2
d_call: .
cdr3_length: 13
clone_size: .
j_call: TRBJ2-1

cdr3_nt: TGTGCCAGCAGCACCCTAAACTACGAGCAGTACTTC
cdr3_aa: CASSTLNYEQYF
v_call: TRBV3-1/TRBV3-2
d_call: .
cdr3_length: 12
clone_size: few
j_call: TRBJ2-7

cdr3_nt: TGTGCCAGCAGCCTAGGACAGGGGGCAAGTCAGCCCCAGCATTTT
cdr3_aa: CASSLGQGASQPQHF
v_call: TRBV11-2
d_call: TRBD1
cdr3_length: 15
clone_size: .
j_call: TRBJ1-5

cdr3_nt: TGTGCCAGCAGCTTAATGGGACAGGTTGGAGAGACCCAGTACTTC
cdr3_aa: CASSLMGQVGETQYF
v_call: TRBV7-3
d_call: TRBD1
cdr3_length: 15
clone_size: .
j_call: TRBJ2-5

cdr3_nt: TGTGCCAGCAGCTCCACCGGGACAGACAATCAGCCCCAGCATTTT
cdr3_aa: CASSSTGTDNQPQHF
v_call: TRBV7-8
d_call: TRBD1
cdr3_length: 15
clone_size: .
j_call: TRBJ1-5

cdr3_nt: TGTGCCAGCAGGGGGACAGGCGGTTCACCCCTCCACTTT
cdr3_aa: CASRGTGGSPLHF
v_call: TRBV6-5
d_call: TRBD1
cdr3_length: 13
clone_size: .
j_call: TRBJ1-6

cdr3_nt: TGTGCCTGGAGTCCGGGGACTAGCCACAATGAGCAGTTCTTC
cdr3_aa: CAWSPGTSHNEQFF
v_call: TRBV30
d_call: TRBD2
cdr3_length: 14
clone_size: .
j_call: TRBJ2-1

cdr3_nt: TGTGCCTGGAATCCCGGACAGGGGGCTCCTAATGAAAAACTGTTTTTT
cdr3_aa: CAWNPGQGAPNEKLFF
v_call: TRBV30
d_call: TRBD1
cdr3_length: 16
clone_size: .
j_call: TRBJ1-4

cdr3_nt: TGTGCCAGCAGTTTGCCCAGACGGCGGGGCAATCAGCCCCAGCATTTT
cdr3_aa: CASSLPRRRGNQPQHF
v_call: TRBV28
d_call: .
cdr3_length: 16
clone_size: .
j_call: TRBJ1-5

cdr3_nt: TGTGCCAGCAGTGCACCGGGGTCGTCCTACGAGCAGTACTTC
cdr3_aa: CASSAPGSSYEQYF
v_call: TRBV28
d_call: .
cdr3_length: 14
clone_size: .
j_call: TRBJ2-7

cdr3_nt: TGTGCCACCAGTGATTTCTCCATGACAGGGGGAGCAACTAATGAAAAACTGTTTTTT
cdr3_aa: CATSDFSMTGGATNEKLFF
v_call: TRBV24-1
d_call: TRBD1
cdr3_length: 19
clone_size: .
j_call: TRBJ1-4

cdr3_nt: TGTGCCAGCAGCTTTCCTTTCTACGAGCAGTACTTC
cdr3_aa: CASSFPFYEQYF
v_call: TRBV7-9
d_call: .
cdr3_length: 12
clone_size: .
j_call: TRBJ2-7

cdr3_nt: TGTGCCAGCTCACCGGCGGGAAGCACCATCGCGAACATTCAGTACTTC
cdr3_aa: CASSPAGSTIANIQYF
v_call: TRBV18
d_call: .
cdr3_length: 16
clone_size: few
j_call: TRBJ2-4

cdr3_nt: TGTGCCAGTTGGGGTGGGGGCTTGATGGAGACCCAGTACTTC
cdr3_aa: CASWGGGLMETQYF
v_call: TRBV27
d_call: .
cdr3_length: 14
clone_size: .
j_call: TRBJ2-5

cdr3_nt: TGTGCCAGCAGATTGGCTGTACCTCGGGACTCCCTGGGCGAGCAGTACTTC
cdr3_aa: CASRLAVPRDSLGEQYF
v_call: TRBV27
d_call: .
cdr3_length: 17
clone_size: few
j_call: TRBJ2-7

cdr3_nt: TGTGCCAGCAGGTGGACAGCTCTCCGAGGGTTTCAGCCCCAGCATTTT
cdr3_aa: CASRWTALRGFQPQHF
v_call: TRBV28
d_call: .
cdr3_length: 16
clone_size: .
j_call: TRBJ1-5

cdr3_nt: TGTGCCAGCAGTGACAACAGGGTTGGTGGCTACACCTTC
cdr3_aa: CASSDNRVGGYTF
v_call: TRBV6-1
d_call: .
cdr3_length: 13
clone_size: .
j_call: TRBJ1-2

cdr3_nt: TGTGCCAGCAGTTACCGGGACAGGTCAACAGATACGCAGTATTTT
cdr3_aa: CASSYRDRSTDTQYF
v_call: TRBV28
d_call: TRBD1
cdr3_length: 15
clone_size: .
j_call: TRBJ2-3

cdr3_nt: TGTGCCAGCAGCCGTCCCTCCGCCGGTTCGGAGCAGTACTTC
cdr3_aa: CASSRPSAGSEQYF
v_call: TRBV3-1/TRBV3-2
d_call: .
cdr3_length: 14
clone_size: .
j_call: TRBJ2-7

cdr3_nt: TGCGCCAGCAGCCAAGAGATCCTTGGAGGCTCCCCCTACAATGAGCAGTTCTTC
cdr3_aa: CASSQEILGGSPYNEQFF
v_call: TRBV4-1
d_call: .
cdr3_length: 18
clone_size: .
j_call: TRBJ2-1

cdr3_nt: TGTGCCAGCACATTACAGGGGAACACTGAAGCTTTCTTT
cdr3_aa: CASTLQGNTEAFF
v_call: TRBV2
d_call: .
cdr3_length: 13
clone_size: .
j_call: TRBJ1-1

cdr3_nt: TGTGCCAGCAGTTCCCGGGACTACCAAGAGACCCAGTACTTC
cdr3_aa: CASSSRDYQETQYF
v_call: TRBV27
d_call: .
cdr3_length: 14
clone_size: .
j_call: TRBJ2-5

cdr3_nt: TGTGCCAGCAGCTCAGCTGGACTAGCGGGAAAAGAGACCCAGTACTTC
cdr3_aa: CASSSAGLAGKETQYF
v_call: TRBV7-3
d_call: TRBD2
cdr3_length: 16
clone_size: .
j_call: TRBJ2-5

cdr3_nt: TGTGCCTGGAGTGCCGACAGGGGGCCCTTCTACAATGAGCAGTTCTTC
cdr3_aa: CAWSADRGPFYNEQFF
v_call: TRBV30
d_call: TRBD1
cdr3_length: 16
clone_size: .
j_call: TRBJ2-1

cdr3_nt: TGCAGTGCTAGTATCGCAGATACGCAGTATTTT
cdr3_aa: CSASIADTQYF
v_call: TRBV20-1
d_call: .
cdr3_length: 11
clone_size: few
j_call: TRBJ2-3

cdr3_nt: TGTGCCAGCAGCGCCGCGGGGTCGAGCAATCAGCCCCAGCATTTT
cdr3_aa: CASSAAGSSNQPQHF
v_call: TRBV7-9
d_call: .
cdr3_length: 15
clone_size: .
j_call: TRBJ1-5

cdr3_nt: TGTGCCAGCAGCCAAGGGCTAGCTCCAGATACGCAGTATTTT
cdr3_aa: CASSQGLAPDTQYF
v_call: TRBV4-2
d_call: .
cdr3_length: 14
clone_size: .
j_call: TRBJ2-3

cdr3_nt: TGTGCCAGCAGCCGCCGGACTAGGGGCACAGATACGCAGTATTTT
cdr3_aa: CASSRRTRGTDTQYF
v_call: TRBV7-6
d_call: TRBD2
cdr3_length: 15
clone_size: .
j_call: TRBJ2-3

cdr3_nt: TGTGCCAGCAGCCACCCCCGGGGTTTAGCGGGAGGCTTAGGTCGCGGGGAGCTGTTTTTT
cdr3_aa: CASSHPRGLAGGLGRGELFF
v_call: TRBV7-8
d_call: TRBD2
cdr3_length: 20
clone_size: .
j_call: TRBJ2-2

cdr3_nt: TGTGCCTGGAGCCGACTGACAGGGGGCGATGGCTACACCTTC
cdr3_aa: CAWSRLTGGDGYTF
v_call: TRBV30
d_call: TRBD1
cdr3_length: 14
clone_size: .
j_call: TRBJ1-2

cdr3_nt: TGTGCCAGCTCACCACCGGGACAGGGGGCTTTCTATGGCTACACCTTC
cdr3_aa: CASSPPGQGAFYGYTF
v_call: TRBV18
d_call: TRBD1
cdr3_length: 16
clone_size: once
j_call: TRBJ1-2

cdr3_nt: TGTGCCAGCAGCTTAAGGACAGGGTGGGAAGCTTTCTTT
cdr3_aa: CASSLRTGWEAFF
v_call: TRBV28
d_call: TRBD1
cdr3_length: 13
clone_size: .
j_call: TRBJ1-1